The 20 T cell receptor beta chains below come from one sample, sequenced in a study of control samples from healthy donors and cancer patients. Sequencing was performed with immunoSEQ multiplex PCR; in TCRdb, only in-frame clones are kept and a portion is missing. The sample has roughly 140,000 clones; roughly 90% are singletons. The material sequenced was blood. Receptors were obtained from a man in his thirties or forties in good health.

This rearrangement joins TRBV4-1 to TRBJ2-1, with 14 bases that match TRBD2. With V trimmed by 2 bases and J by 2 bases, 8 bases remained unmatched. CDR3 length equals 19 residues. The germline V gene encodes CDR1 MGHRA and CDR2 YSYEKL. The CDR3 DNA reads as TGCGCCAGCAGCCAACCTTCCGGGACTAGCGGGAGAACCTACAATGAGCAGTTCTTC. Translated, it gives CASSQPSGTSGRTYNEQFF.

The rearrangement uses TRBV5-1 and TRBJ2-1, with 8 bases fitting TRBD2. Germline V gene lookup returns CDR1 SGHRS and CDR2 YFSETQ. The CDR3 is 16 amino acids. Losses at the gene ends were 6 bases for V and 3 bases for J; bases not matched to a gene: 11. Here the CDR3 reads CASTSAGEPRYNEQFF. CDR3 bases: TGCGCCAGCACCTCAGCGGGAGAACCTCGCTACAATGAGCAGTTCTTC.

As DNA, the CDR3 is TGTGCCAGCAGCCCAGGCGGCGGGGGTCATCAGCCCCAGCATTTT. As protein: CASSPGGGGHQPQHF. The chain couples TRBV7-8 to TRBJ1-5; tentatively, D is TRBD1 (5 bases). Germline V gives CDR1 SGHVS, CDR2 FQNEAQ. V shed 5 bases and J shed 5 bases, with 16 bases lying between them. The length of the CDR3 is 15 residues.

The CDR3: CASSWRRGLGTEAFF. The CDR3 DNA is TGTGCCAGCAGTTGGAGAAGGGGGCTCGGCACTGAAGCTTTCTTT. The J gene is TRBJ1-1, the V gene TRBV6-5, with 7 bases identical to TRBD1. Losses at the gene ends were 4 bases for V and 4 bases for J; bases not matched to a gene: 9. Germline V gives CDR1 MNHEY, CDR2 SVGAGI. The CDR3 is 15 amino acids.

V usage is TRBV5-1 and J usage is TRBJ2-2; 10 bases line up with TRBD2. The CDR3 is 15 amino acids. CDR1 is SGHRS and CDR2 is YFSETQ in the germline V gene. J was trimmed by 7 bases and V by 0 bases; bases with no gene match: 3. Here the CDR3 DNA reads TGCGCCAGCAGCTTGGTAGCGGGGGGCGTCGGGGAGCTGTTTTTT. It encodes CASSLVAGGVGELFF. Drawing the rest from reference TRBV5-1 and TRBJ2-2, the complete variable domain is KAGVTQTPRYLIKTRGQQVTLSCSPISGHRSVSWYQQTPGQGLQFLFEYFSETQRNKGNFPGRFSGRQFSNSRSEMNVSTLELGDSALYLCASSLVAGGVGELFFGEGSRLTVL.

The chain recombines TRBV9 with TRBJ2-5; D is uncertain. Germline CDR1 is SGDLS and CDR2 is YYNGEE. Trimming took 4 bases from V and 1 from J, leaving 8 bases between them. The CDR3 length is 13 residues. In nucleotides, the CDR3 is TGTGCCAGCAGCCCCGAGGTCCAAGAGACCCAGTACTTC. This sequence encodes CASSPEVQETQYF.

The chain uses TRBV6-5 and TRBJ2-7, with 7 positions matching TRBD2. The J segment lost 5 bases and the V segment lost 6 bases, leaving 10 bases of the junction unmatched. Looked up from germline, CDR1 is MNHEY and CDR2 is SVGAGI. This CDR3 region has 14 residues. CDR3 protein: CASSRERGRNEQYF. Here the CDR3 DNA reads TGTGCCAGCAGCCGAGAGCGGGGAAGAAACGAGCAGTACTTC.

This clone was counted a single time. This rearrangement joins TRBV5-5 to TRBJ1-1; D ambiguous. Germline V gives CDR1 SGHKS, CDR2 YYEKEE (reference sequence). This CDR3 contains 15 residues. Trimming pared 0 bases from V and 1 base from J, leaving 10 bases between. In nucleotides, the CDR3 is TGTGCCAGCAGCTTGGTAGGCCAGTCGAACACTGAAGCTTTCTTT. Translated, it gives CASSLVGQSNTEAFF. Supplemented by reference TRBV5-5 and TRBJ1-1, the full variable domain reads DAGVTQSPTHLIKTRGQQVTLRCSPISGHKSVSWYQQVLGQGPQFIFQYYEKEERGRGNFPDRFSARQFPNYSSELNVNALLLGDSALYLCASSLVGQSNTEAFFGQGTRLTVV.

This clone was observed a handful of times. The CDR3 DNA is TGTGCCAGCAGCAGACAGGGGGGCATGAACACTGAAGCTTTCTTT. Its protein is CASSRQGGMNTEAFF. The V and J genes are TRBV7-9 and TRBJ1-1; 9 bases are shared with TRBD1. V shed 5 bases, J shed 0 bases, and the junction held 4 bases outside the gene matches. CDR3 length: 15 amino acids. Germline V gene data show CDR1 as SEHNR and CDR2 as FQNEAQ (reference sequence).

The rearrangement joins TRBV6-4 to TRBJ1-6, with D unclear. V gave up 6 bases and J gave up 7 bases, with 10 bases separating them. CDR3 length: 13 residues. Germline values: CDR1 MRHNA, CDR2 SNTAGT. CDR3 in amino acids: CASRENLNSPLHF. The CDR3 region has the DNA TGTGCCAGCAGGGAAAATCTGAATTCACCCCTCCACTTT.

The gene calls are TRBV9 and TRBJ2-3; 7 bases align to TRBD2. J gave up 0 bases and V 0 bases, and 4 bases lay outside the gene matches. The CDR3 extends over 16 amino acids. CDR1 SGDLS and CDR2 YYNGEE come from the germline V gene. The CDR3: CASSVEGGGSTDTQYF. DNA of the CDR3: TGTGCCAGCAGCGTAGAAGGCGGGGGAAGCACAGATACGCAGTATTTT.

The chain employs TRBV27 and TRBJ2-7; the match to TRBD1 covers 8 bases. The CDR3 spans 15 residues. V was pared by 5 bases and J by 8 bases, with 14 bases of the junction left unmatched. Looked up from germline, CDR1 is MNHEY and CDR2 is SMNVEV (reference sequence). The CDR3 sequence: CASSPRGAGGAKQYF. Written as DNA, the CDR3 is TGTGCCAGCAGTCCTAGGGGCGCAGGGGGCGCGAAGCAGTACTTC.

CDR3 DNA sequence: TGTGCCAGCAGTTACTCGCCCAGGGTGGAGGGCTACACCTTC. This sequence encodes CASSYSPRVEGYTF. The rearrangement uses TRBV6-6 and TRBJ1-2; possible D gene TRBD1, 5 bases. There are 14 residues in the CDR3. Germline CDR1 is MNHNY and CDR2 is SVGAGI (reference sequence). Trimming took off 0 bases at V and 8 bases at J, with 13 bases between the two ends.

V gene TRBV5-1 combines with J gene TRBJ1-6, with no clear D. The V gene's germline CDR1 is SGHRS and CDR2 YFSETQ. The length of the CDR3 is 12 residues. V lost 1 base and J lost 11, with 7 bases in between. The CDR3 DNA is TGCGCCAGCAGCTTGTCCGGCCCACCCCTCCACTTT. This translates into CASSLSGPPLHF.

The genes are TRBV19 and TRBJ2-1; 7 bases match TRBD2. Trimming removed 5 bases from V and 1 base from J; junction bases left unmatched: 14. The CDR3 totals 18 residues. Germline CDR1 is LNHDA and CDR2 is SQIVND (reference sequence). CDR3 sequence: CASSPGLVRAGSYNEQFF. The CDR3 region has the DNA TGTGCCAGTAGTCCAGGACTAGTTCGAGCGGGGTCCTACAATGAGCAGTTCTTC.

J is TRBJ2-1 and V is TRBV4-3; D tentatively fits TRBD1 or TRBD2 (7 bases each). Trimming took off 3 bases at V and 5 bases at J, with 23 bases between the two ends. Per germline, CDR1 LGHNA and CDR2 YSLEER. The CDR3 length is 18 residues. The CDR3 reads CASSQKGAGARKNNEQFF. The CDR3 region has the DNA TGCGCCAGCAGCCAGAAGGGGGCGGGGGCAAGGAAGAACAATGAGCAGTTCTTC.

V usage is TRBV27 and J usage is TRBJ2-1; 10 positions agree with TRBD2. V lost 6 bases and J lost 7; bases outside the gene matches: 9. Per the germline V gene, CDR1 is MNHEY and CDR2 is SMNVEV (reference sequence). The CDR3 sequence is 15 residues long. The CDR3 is CASRGIAGGANEQFF. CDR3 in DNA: TGTGCCAGCAGGGGGATAGCGGGAGGAGCAAATGAGCAGTTCTTC.

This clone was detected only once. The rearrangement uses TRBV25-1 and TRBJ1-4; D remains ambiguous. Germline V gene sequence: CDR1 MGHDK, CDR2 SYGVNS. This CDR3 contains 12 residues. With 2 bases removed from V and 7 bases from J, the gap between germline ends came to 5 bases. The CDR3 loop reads CASSERAEKLFF. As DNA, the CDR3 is TGTGCCAGCAGTGAACGGGCTGAAAAACTGTTTTTT.

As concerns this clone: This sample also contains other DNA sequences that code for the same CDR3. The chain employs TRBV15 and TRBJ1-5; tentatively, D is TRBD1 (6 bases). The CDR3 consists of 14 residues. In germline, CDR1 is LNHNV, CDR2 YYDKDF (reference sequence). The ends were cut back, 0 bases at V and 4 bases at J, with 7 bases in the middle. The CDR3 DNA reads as TGTGCCACCAGCAGAGACAGGGGTAATCAGCCCCAGCATTTT. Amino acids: CATSRDRGNQPQHF.

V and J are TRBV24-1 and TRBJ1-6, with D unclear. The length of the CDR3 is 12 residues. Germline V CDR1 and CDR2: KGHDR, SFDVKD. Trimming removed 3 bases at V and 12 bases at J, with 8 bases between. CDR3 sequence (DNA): TGTGCCACCAGTGATCCGGGAGGACCCCTCCACTTT. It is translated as CATSDPGGPLHF.